A single sample gave rise to the 10 T cell receptor beta chains below, sequenced in a study of cytomegalovirus exposure and HLA in healthy donors. Vbeta (60) and Jbeta (13) primers were used in the PCR. Method: immunoSEQ multiplex PCR; TCRdb's copy keeps in-frame clones and lacks some. This sample yields under 200,000 clones, of which 80% are seen a single time; 1% belongs to the top ten. The source material was PBMCs. These receptors originate from a woman between 45 and 65 years old in good health and CMV-seropositive.

The count of this clone is one. The chain is built from TRBV4-3 and TRBJ1-1; D is uncertain. CDR3 length: 13 amino acids. The V gene lost 5 bases and the J gene lost 0 bases, with 7 bases spanning the gap. Per the germline V gene, CDR1 is LGHNA and CDR2 is YSLEER. CDR3 sequence (DNA): TGCGCCAGCAGCTACACAATGAACACTGAAGCTTTCTTT. This encodes CASSYTMNTEAFF.

The V gene is TRBV9, the J gene TRBJ2-1, with 7 bases aligning to TRBD2. This CDR3 is built from 15 residues. Losses at the gene ends were 7 bases for V and 4 bases for J; bases not matched to a gene: 11. Germline V lookup: CDR1 SGDLS, CDR2 YYNGEE. The CDR3 coding sequence is TGTGCCAGCGGAGAGGGTGCGGGAGAATACAATGAGCAGTTCTTC. It codes for CASGEGAGEYNEQFF.

This clone was seen only once. This chain uses TRBV11-2 with TRBJ1-1; D not resolved. The germline V gene encodes CDR1 SGHAT and CDR2 FQNNGV. V lost 5 bases to trimming and J lost 1 base, with 11 bases between them. The CDR3 length is 14 residues. CDR3 bases: TGTGCCAGCAGCCCCCGAGGGAAGAACACTGAAGCTTTCTTT. Amino acid sequence: CASSPRGKNTEAFF.

This chain links TRBV28 with TRBJ2-3; 8 bases map to TRBD2. Germline V lookup: CDR1 MDHEN, CDR2 SYDVKM. This CDR3 is built from 16 residues. Trimming cost V 0 bases and J 3 bases; bases outside gene matches: 5. The CDR3: CASSLWAGGRTDTQYF. The CDR3, as DNA: TGTGCCAGCAGTTTATGGGCGGGGGGAAGGACAGATACGCAGTATTTT.

The rearrangement joins TRBV27 to TRBJ1-2; 8 positions agree with TRBD1. J gave up 7 bases and V 2 bases, and 9 bases lay outside the gene matches. The germline V gene has CDR1 MNHEY and CDR2 SMNVEV (reference sequence). This CDR3 is built from 15 residues. CDR3 sequence reads: CASSLEGGTGFGYTF. CDR3 nucleotides: TGTGCCAGCAGTTTAGAAGGAGGGACAGGATTTGGCTACACCTTC.

This chain uses TRBV5-4 with TRBJ2-5, with 8 nucleotides matching TRBD2. The CDR3 has 15 amino acids. Looked up from germline, CDR1 is SGHNT and CDR2 is YYREEE (reference sequence). The V and J ends lost 3 bases and 2 bases, in that order; junction bases with no gene match: 6. The CDR3 bases are TGTGCCAGCAGCTCGGCCACTAGCGGACAAGAGACCCAGTACTTC. Translating gives CASSSATSGQETQYF.

This chain links TRBV2 with TRBJ1-3, with a possible D match to TRBD1 (6 bases). Trimming stripped 5 bases from V and 5 bases from J, with 16 bases between. The germline V gene encodes CDR1 SNHLY and CDR2 FYNNEI. The CDR3 covers 15 residues. The CDR3 sequence: CASSFRDTRRNTIYF. The CDR3 DNA sequence: TGTGCCAGCAGTTTCCGGGACACGAGAAGAAACACCATATATTTT.

Points on this clone: Other DNA sequences in the sample encode the same CDR3. J is TRBJ2-7 and V is TRBV28; D gene uncertain. The CDR3 totals 12 residues. Deletions cut 3 bases from V and 3 bases from J, with 6 bases between. Germline V gene sequence: CDR1 MDHEN, CDR2 SYDVKM. The CDR3 region has the DNA TGTGCCAGCAGTTTCCAGAACTACGAGCAGTACTTC. Residues: CASSFQNYEQYF.

This clone was detected only a few times. The chain couples TRBV5-1 to TRBJ1-3; 7 nucleotides line up with TRBD1. Per the germline V gene, CDR1 is SGHRS and CDR2 is YFSETQ. The CDR3 runs 15 residues. J gave up 3 bases and V 2 bases, and 5 bases lay outside the gene matches. The CDR3 reads CASSFQGENGNTIYF. For the CDR3, the DNA is TGCGCCAGCAGCTTTCAGGGGGAAAATGGAAACACCATATATTTT.

The chain employs TRBV10-3 and TRBJ1-1, with D maybe TRBD1 (6 bases). CDR1 and CDR2 (germline): ENHRY, SYGVKD. The CDR3 consists of 14 residues. V lost 10 bases and J lost 2, with 17 bases in between. CDR3 sequence reads: CATEGGASNTEAFF. CDR3 bases: TGTGCCACCGAAGGGGGGGCCAGCAACACTGAAGCTTTCTTT.